The entry below describes one TCR beta chain. Sequencing was performed with immunoSEQ multiplex PCR; in TCRdb, only in-frame clones are kept and a portion is missing. The table shows about 140,000 clones, with roughly 90% occurring only once. Germline V gene lookup returns CDR1 MNHEY and CDR2 SVGAGI. The trim removed 4 bases at V and 3 bases at J, leaving 8 bases unmatched. This CDR3 is built from 15 residues. The sample belongs to a study of blood T cell repertoires in COVID-19. The sequence was collected from a man between 65 and 79 years old with acute or convalescent COVID-19. This chain connects TRBV6-5 to TRBJ1-1; 7 bases line up with TRBD1. Sequenced: peripheral blood. The CDR3 DNA sequence: TGTGCCAGCAGTTCCATTGACAGGGAGGACACTGAAGCTTTCTTT. Amino acids: CASSSIDREDTEAFF.